A single sample is the source of the 24 T cell receptor beta chains below, sequenced in a study of beta chain features in type 1 diabetes. Study findings and constraints: A moderate, significant TCRB CDR3 shortening appeared in type 1 diabetes across four CD4+ subsets.

Their antigens remain unidentified. Expressed TCRB transcripts were sequenced, since all the RNA that had been isolated was reverse transcribed. Assay: immunoSEQ multiplex PCR; the TCRdb copy retains only in-frame clones and omits some. The sample has around 180,000 clones; around 7.9% are singletons. Sequencing was carried out using central memory CD4+ T cells from blood. The receptors stem from a man between 18 and 35 years old with type 1 diabetes.

This clone appeared a few times. The chain has TRBV29-1 and TRBJ2-3; 10 bases match TRBD2. V trimming: 0 bases; J trimming: 3 bases; junction bases outside the gene matches: 12. The germline V gene encodes CDR1 SQVTM and CDR2 ANQGSEA. This CDR3 region has 18 residues. The CDR3 here is CSVEEHGASGRGTDTQYF. The CDR3 coding sequence is TGCAGCGTTGAAGAGCACGGGGCTAGCGGGAGAGGGACAGATACGCAGTATTTT.

This clone was seen a handful of times. This sequence joins TRBV7-2 and TRBJ2-5; 7 positions agree with TRBD2. The CDR3 has 18 amino acids. V dropped 5 bases and J dropped 5; count of bases not matched to a gene: 20. Germline V lookup: CDR1 SGHTA, CDR2 FQGNSA. The CDR3 DNA sequence: TGTGCCAGCAGCCCCCGCTTGACGGGGGGTCCCATCGACGAGACCCAGTACTTC. It specifies CASSPRLTGGPIDETQYF.

This clone was seen more than once but under ten times. The V gene is TRBV7-2, the J gene TRBJ2-5; no firm D call. The CDR3 contains 12 residues. Germline values: CDR1 SGHTA, CDR2 FQGNSA. The ends were cut back, 8 bases at V and 0 bases at J, with 7 bases in the middle. In DNA form, the CDR3 reads TGTGCCAGCTGCCGGTACCAAGAGACCCAGTACTTC. Protein sequence: CASCRYQETQYF. Filled out from reference TRBV7-2 and TRBJ2-5, the complete variable domain reads GAGVSQSPSNKVTEKGKDVELRCDPISGHTALYWYRQSLGQGLEFLIYFQGNSAPDKSGLPSDRFSAERTGGSVSTLTIQRTQQEDSAVYLCASCRYQETQYFGPGTRLLVL.

The gene calls are TRBV6-6 and TRBJ2-1; the match to TRBD2 covers 7 bases. The V gene end was trimmed by 7 bases and the J gene end by 9 bases; junction bases not matched to a gene: 15. This CDR3 has 15 residues. Germline-derived CDR1 and CDR2 are MNHNY and SVGAGI (reference sequence). CDR3 nucleotides: TGTGCCAGCACCACATCGGAGCGGGACGTGCGTGAGCAGTTCTTC. Translated, it gives CASTTSERDVREQFF.

In its sample, this clone was seen many times. The rearrangement uses TRBV28 and TRBJ2-5; D is undetermined. Trimming left V 3 bases short and J 13 bases short, with 15 bases between. The CDR3 length is 12 residues. Germline loops: CDR1 MDHEN, CDR2 SYDVKM. This chain's CDR3 is CASSLYKQEPYF. The CDR3 region has the DNA TGTGCCAGCAGTTTGTATAAGCAAGAGCCGTACTTC.

A few counts support this clone. This chain joins TRBV27 and TRBJ1-5, with D possibly being TRBD1 (6 bases). CDR3 length: 14 residues. Trimming cost V 5 bases and J 10 bases, with 18 bases left between them. Germline V gene sequence: CDR1 MNHEY, CDR2 SMNVEV (reference sequence). CDR3 amino acids: CASSQQGLQGPQHF. As DNA, the CDR3 is TGTGCCAGCAGTCAACAGGGCCTTCAGGGCCCCCAGCATTTT.

This clone occurred a few times. The V call is TRBV5-4, the J call TRBJ2-7; 9 bases are a match to TRBD1. V lost 2 bases and J lost 2; bases outside the gene matches: 5. This CDR3 spans 15 amino acids. Germline V gene sequence: CDR1 SGHNT, CDR2 YYREEE (reference sequence). The CDR3 DNA sequence: TGTGCCAGCAGCTTAGCGACAGGGGGTGCCTACGAGCAGTACTTC. Translated: CASSLATGGAYEQYF. Full variable domain (outside the CDR3, taken from reference TRBV5-4 and TRBJ2-7): ETGVTQSPTHLIKTRGQQVTLRCSSQSGHNTVSWYQQALGQGPQFIFQYYREEENGRGNFPPRFSGLQFPNYSSELNVNALELDDSALYLCASSLATGGAYEQYFGPGTRLTVT.

This clone has only a few counts. This rearrangement joins TRBV20-1 to TRBJ1-2; no clear D gene. The V gene lost 3 bases and the J gene lost 6 bases, with 8 bases spanning the gap. Germline V gene data show CDR1 as DFQATT and CDR2 as SNEGSKA (reference sequence). This CDR3 contains 11 residues. CDR3 DNA sequence: TGCAGTGCTAGGCTAATTGATGGCTACACCTTC. This translates into CSARLIDGYTF.

Only a few counts were recorded for this clone. The chain joins TRBV2 to TRBJ2-1; D ambiguous. Per the germline V gene, CDR1 is SNHLY and CDR2 is FYNNEI. This CDR3 region has 13 residues. Deletions cut 6 bases from V and 9 bases from J, with 15 bases between. CDR3 DNA sequence: TGTGCCAGCAGGAAAACAGCCGCTGGTGAGCAGTTCTTC. Its translation: CASRKTAAGEQFF.

The table lists this clone with a count of one. This chain links TRBV19 with TRBJ2-3, with 9 bases matching TRBD1. This CDR3 contains 17 residues. Germline V gives CDR1 LNHDA, CDR2 SQIVND (reference sequence). The V and J ends lost 3 bases and 2 bases, in that order; junction bases with no gene match: 9. The CDR3 DNA reads TGTGCCAGTAGTATTGGACAGGGGAAAACTGACACAGATACGCAGTATTTT. This sequence encodes CASSIGQGKTDTDTQYF.

V is TRBV30 and J is TRBJ1-1; no clear D gene. V dropped 1 base and J dropped 1 base, with 7 bases sitting between them. CDR1 and CDR2 from the germline V gene are GTSNPN and SVGIG (reference sequence). The CDR3 has 13 residues. CDR3 DNA: TGTGCCTGGAGTGCCGCCGGGAACACTGAAGCTTTCTTT. The encoded protein is CAWSAAGNTEAFF.

The chain links TRBV5-1 to TRBJ1-5; the D gene is possibly TRBD1 (5 bases). Germline CDR1 is SGHRS and CDR2 is YFSETQ. This CDR3 comprises 13 residues. Trimming took 4 bases from V and 7 from J, leaving 12 bases between them. The CDR3 protein is CASSLGGRQPQHF. The CDR3 DNA reads TGCGCCAGCAGCCTGGGGGGGAGGCAGCCCCAGCATTTT.

This clone has a handful of counts. The rearrangement uses TRBV30 and TRBJ2-7, with D perhaps TRBD2 (6 bases). The germline CDR1 and CDR2 sequences are GTSNPN and SVGIG (reference sequence). The CDR3 loop spans 16 amino acids. Trimming took 0 bases from V and 0 from J, leaving 15 bases between them. CDR3 DNA sequence: TGTGCCTGGAGTGTTTTGGGAGGCGACAGCTCCTACGAGCAGTACTTC. Protein: CAWSVLGGDSSYEQYF.

This chain links TRBV11-2 with TRBJ2-1, with D maybe TRBD2 (5 bases). The CDR3 covers 16 residues. The V end was cut by 0 bases, the J end by 4 bases, with 13 bases between. Germline V lookup: CDR1 SGHAT, CDR2 FQNNGV. CDR3 nucleotides: TGTGCCAGCAGCTTAGACGGCGGGCCCCTATACAATGAGCAGTTCTTC. Translated, it gives CASSLDGGPLYNEQFF. Full variable domain (outside the CDR3, taken from reference TRBV11-2 and TRBJ2-1): EAGVAQSPRYKIIEKRQSVAFWCNPISGHATLYWYQQILGQGPKLLIQFQNNGVVDDSQLPKDRFSAERLKGVDSTLKIQPAKLEDSAVYLCASSLDGGPLYNEQFFGPGTRLTVL.

Note on this clone: Different DNA sequences within this sample yield the same CDR3. The CDR3 DNA sequence: TGTGCCAGCTCACCACCTTCTGGGACTCACAATGAGCAGTTCTTC. It is translated as CASSPPSGTHNEQFF. The J gene is TRBJ2-1, the V gene TRBV18; D perhaps matches TRBD2 (6 bases). There are 15 residues in the CDR3. Germline V gene data show CDR1 as KGHSH and CDR2 as LQKENI. V lost 0 bases and J 5 bases, leaving 11 bases between the germline ends.

This clone has more than one count but fewer than ten. The gene calls are TRBV30 and TRBJ2-1, with TRBD2 matching 13 bases. V dropped 3 bases and J dropped 4; count of bases not matched to a gene: 3. Germline assignment: CDR1 GTSNPN and CDR2 SVGIG (reference sequence). The CDR3 consists of 15 residues. Here the CDR3 reads CAWRGLAGIYNEQFF. In DNA form, the CDR3 reads TGTGCCTGGAGGGGACTAGCGGGGATTTACAATGAGCAGTTCTTC.

V is TRBV19 and J is TRBJ2-2; D unresolved. The CDR3 covers 12 residues. V lost 6 bases to trimming and J lost 4 bases, with 6 bases between them. The germline V gene has CDR1 LNHDA and CDR2 SQIVND (reference sequence). The CDR3 sequence is CASSPLTGELFF. CDR3 DNA: TGTGCCAGTAGCCCCCTCACCGGGGAGCTGTTTTTT.

This clone turned up a few times. V is TRBV5-1 and J is TRBJ1-4, with 9 bases aligning to TRBD1. V dropped 0 bases and J dropped 7; count of bases not matched to a gene: 13. The CDR3 contains 18 residues. The V gene's germline CDR1 is SGHRS and CDR2 YFSETQ. The DNA of the CDR3 is TGCGCCAGCAGCTTGGCCCTAAGATCCGGGACAGGGACTGAAAAACTGTTTTTT. Protein: CASSLALRSGTGTEKLFF. Full variable domain (missing parts from reference TRBV5-1 and TRBJ1-4): KAGVTQTPRYLIKTRGQQVTLSCSPISGHRSVSWYQQTPGQGLQFLFEYFSETQRNKGNFPGRFSGRQFSNSRSEMNVSTLELGDSALYLCASSLALRSGTGTEKLFFGSGTQLSVL.

Only a few counts were recorded for this clone. This sequence joins TRBV7-2 and TRBJ2-5; 7 bases match TRBD1. The CDR3 extends over 13 amino acids. V lost 5 bases and J lost 5; bases outside the gene matches: 5. The germline V gene has CDR1 SGHTA and CDR2 FQGNSA. The CDR3 DNA follows: TGTGCCAGCAGCGTAGACAGGGTGGAGACCCAGTACTTC. This sequence encodes CASSVDRVETQYF.

This clone was seen more than once but under ten times. This rearrangement joins TRBV7-2 to TRBJ2-1; a weak D match, TRBD2 (5 bases). Germline V gene data show CDR1 as SGHTA and CDR2 as FQGNSA. The CDR3 covers 17 residues. Trimming removed 3 bases at V and 2 bases at J, with 17 bases between. This CDR3 reads CASSFDERPGPYNEQFF. DNA for the CDR3: TGTGCCAGCAGCTTTGATGAGCGGCCCGGGCCCTACAATGAGCAGTTCTTC.

The sample holds a few counts of this clone. The chain employs TRBV2 and TRBJ2-7, with 8 bases matching TRBD1. V was clipped by 1 base and J by 0 bases; unmatched bases: 2. From germline, CDR1 is SNHLY and CDR2 FYNNEI. The length of the CDR3 is 15 residues. As DNA, the CDR3 is TGTGCCAGCAGTGAAGGGACAGGGCTCTCCTACGAGCAGTACTTC. Amino acid sequence: CASSEGTGLSYEQYF.

On this clone itself: Other DNA sequences in the sample encode the same CDR3. This chain joins TRBV19 and TRBJ2-1; D unresolved. This CDR3 is 16 amino acids long. Trimming left V 0 bases short and J 0 bases short, with 9 bases between. Germline V gives CDR1 LNHDA, CDR2 SQIVND (reference sequence). CDR3: CASSIDRSGSYNEQFF. The CDR3 DNA reads TGTGCCAGTAGTATAGATCGGTCAGGCTCCTACAATGAGCAGTTCTTC.

Here the CDR3 reads CASSSPTGGGVNTEAFF. CDR3 bases: TGTGCCAGCAGCTCCCCGACGGGGGGTGGGGTGAACACTGAAGCTTTCTTT. The chain is built from TRBV7-2 and TRBJ1-1; possibly TRBD1 for D (5 bases). CDR1 and CDR2 (germline): SGHTA, FQGNSA. Trimming stripped 4 bases from V and 0 bases from J, with 18 bases between. The CDR3 extends over 17 amino acids.

The table lists this clone with a few counts. The rearrangement joins TRBV2 to TRBJ2-1; TRBD2 agrees at 8 bases. CDR3 length: 17 residues. Germline V gene sequence: CDR1 SNHLY, CDR2 FYNNEI. V dropped 3 bases and J dropped 6; count of bases not matched to a gene: 13. CDR3 loop: CASSDPGTRRSFNEQFF. The DNA for the CDR3 is TGTGCCAGCAGTGACCCCGGGACTAGGAGAAGTTTCAATGAGCAGTTCTTC.